This TCR beta chain was recovered during a study of human T cells and chemical hapten exposure (dated by TCRdb to the early 2020s). Background for the entire study: For sensitization, 2% DPC in acetone was applied to a roughly 2 cm by roughly 2 cm area of upper inner arm skin. Throughout the approximately 24-week study period, patients were also given weekly therapeutic DPC doses on the scalp. Patch tests used Finn chambers with 0.01% DPC on the upper back, scored after 6 days by International Contact Dermatitis Research Group standards. Alopecia areata with under or over 50% scalp involvement, alopecia totalis and alopecia universalis were represented in the patient cohort, which was mostly female. Libraries were combined into a pool for sequencing, and differences in TCR yield between samples came mainly from small differences in library volumes within the pool. The study tracked peripheral blood TCR repertoire changes in vivo during primary and secondary sensitization to the hapten diphenylcyclopropenone (DPC) in alopecia patients. Blood was sampled from patients pre-sensitization (week 0) and at 2, 6 and about 24 weeks after DPC sensitization. Twenty-nine alopecia patients gave blood for TCR sequencing at one to four time points (pre-sensitization, 2, 6 and 24 weeks). Overall study results and their limits: The number of TCRs above 1 in 1000 frequency did not change with DPC sensitization; there was no evidence of global repertoire structure alterations. After repeated subsampling, the strength of the expansion versus patch-test correlation and the threshold at which it became significant changed. All patients had alopecia, a presumed autoimmune disease, so their immune response might differ from that of healthy individuals. Patch test score correlated positively with the number of PT1 expanded TCRs, reaching significance at thresholds 8, 16 and 32 but not at 4. Expanded TCRs formed significantly more large CDR3 similarity clusters than pre-sensitization or healthy control sets, consistent with antigen-driven responses.

The library came from RACE. Sequencing used a NextSeq 500. During library preparation, unique molecular identifiers were attached to individual cDNA molecules so that TCRs could be counted in a quantitative, reproducible way. From each blood RNA sample, both TCR alpha and TCR beta chains were sequenced. Regarding the original processing steps: Samples had a median of about 96,000 TCRs, with a range from about 23,224 to 700,000. V, J and CDR3 annotation of the TCR reads was carried out using the Decombinator software suite. For PS versus PT1 abundance plots, all samples were subsampled to the same number of TCRs (28,000). TCRs were defined as expanded if absent before sensitization and observed at least eight times at the 2-week time point. TCRdb reprocessing: public reads trimmed at Q25 with fastp, clones called with MiXCR, in-frame beta chains kept. A single entry per CDR3 protein holds the most common genes and DNA from its merged rows. The authors' filters were not applied to this entry. The sample table lists under 100,000 distinct CDR3 sequences, over 9.5% of them with a count of one. Around 3% of the sample lies in the top ten.

The sample's time point label, decoded: patch test 2, 6 weeks after DPC sensitization. Explained via the paper, the treatment or condition label denotes: therapeutic diphenylcyclopropenone sensitization with weekly scalp DPC. Blood at each patch-test visit was drawn before the patch test was applied. Patients were eligible if aged 18 to 70, diagnosed with alopecia and judged suitable for DPC therapy, and pregnant patients were excluded. Total RNA was isolated from unfractionated whole blood collected in Tempus Blood RNA tubes. As encoded in the germline V gene, CDR1 is KGHSH while CDR2 is LQKENI. V was cut back by 0 bases and J by 1 base, leaving a gap of 10 bases between them. The CDR3, cysteine through phenylalanine, is 15 amino acids long. The CDR3 DNA has 45 bases and is translated from base 1. The sample holds many counts of this clonotype. No antigen is known for it. Nothing much larger sits one base from this clone, and base qualities are not available.

This sequence originates from a woman between 35 and 50 years old with alopecia areata. Some clones in this sample may be carry-over from other donors' samples. Recombination linked TRBV18 to TRBJ2-7; TRBD2 is possibly the D segment (5 matching bases). The material was whole blood, obtained in connection with sensitization to the hapten diphenylcyclopropenone (DPC). The CDR3 region: CASSPPVRGSYEQYF. The DNA is as follows: TGTGCCAGCTCACCACCGGTCAGAGGGTCCTACGAGCAGTACTTC.